What follows are 15 T cell receptor beta chains derived from one specimen sequenced in a study of blood T cell repertoires in COVID-19. Measured with immunoSEQ multiplex PCR; TCRdb has only the in-frame clones, and not every one. The table records a few hundred thousand clones, approximately 91% of them present only once. Sequencing used PBMCs or T cells enriched from blood (not recorded which). The receptors shown here come from a woman aged 18-29 years who had been exposed to COVID-19.

This rearrangement joins TRBV7-5 to TRBJ2-7; the table's D call of TRBD1 was not tested on the DNA. TRBV7-5 is labeled a pseudogene. This CDR3 is 16 amino acids long. This CDR3 reads CARSVQGGYRVHEQYF. In nucleotides, the CDR3 is TGTGCCAGAAGCGTACAGGGGGGGTATAGGGTCCACGAGCAGTACTTC.

This sequence joins TRBV5-4 and TRBJ2-1; TRBD2 might be the D (6 bases). Germline V CDR1 and CDR2: SGHNT, YYREEE (reference sequence). Deletions cut 0 bases from V and 7 bases from J, with 23 bases between. This CDR3 comprises 18 residues. The CDR3 DNA sequence: TGTGCCAGCAGCTTGGGGGTTTTCCCCCGGGAGTCATCAAATGAGCAGTTCTTC. Encoded protein: CASSLGVFPRESSNEQFF.

J is TRBJ2-2 and V is TRBV5-8; TRBD1 matches 7 bases. The junction had 5 bases not matched to a gene; V was cut back by 5 bases and J by 4 bases. This CDR3 has 14 residues. Germline assignment: CDR1 SGHTS and CDR2 YDEGEE. The CDR3 DNA follows: TGTGCCAGCAGTCTAGACAGGGCCACCGGGGAGCTGTTTTTT. It translates to CASSLDRATGELFF.

The rearrangement joins TRBV18 to TRBJ2-1; D is perhaps TRBD2 (5 bases). CDR1 and CDR2 (germline): KGHSH, LQKENI. Trimming pared 5 bases from V and 5 bases from J, leaving 19 bases between. This CDR3 has 16 residues. The CDR3 region is CASSSRASHTHNEQFF. For the CDR3, the DNA is TGTGCCAGCTCATCCCGGGCTAGCCACACTCACAATGAGCAGTTCTTC.

The rearrangement uses TRBV7-2 and TRBJ1-4; no reliable D call. The CDR3 is 15 amino acids. Between the trimmed V and J ends, which lost 1 base and 0 bases, there was a span of 6 bases. CDR1 and CDR2 from the germline V gene are SGHTA and FQGNSA. CDR3 nucleotide sequence: TGTGCCAGCAGCTTAGAGTCTACAACTAATGAAAAACTGTTTTTT. This codes for CASSLESTTNEKLFF.

The table lists this clone with a count of one. The chain links TRBV25-1 to TRBJ2-1; 10 nucleotides align to TRBD2. CDR1 and CDR2 from the germline V gene are MGHDK and SYGVNS. V lost 3 bases and J lost 7; bases outside the gene matches: 6. The length of the CDR3 is 15 residues. The CDR3 DNA is TGTGCCAGCAGTGAGGGGCGTAGCGGGAGGAATGAGCAGTTCTTC. Amino acid sequence: CASSEGRSGRNEQFF.

The gene calls are TRBV6-5 and TRBJ2-7, with D possibly TRBD1 on 5 matching bases. Germline loops: CDR1 MNHEY, CDR2 SVGAGI. The CDR3 covers 14 residues. V lost 0 bases to trimming and J lost 3 bases, with 9 bases between them. CDR3 residues: CASSYSWTNYEQYF. CDR3 coding DNA: TGTGCCAGCAGTTACTCTTGGACAAACTACGAGCAGTACTTC.

V usage is TRBV3-1 (or the pseudogene TRBV3-2) and J usage is TRBJ2-1; D perhaps matches TRBD1 (6 bases). V dropped 4 bases and J dropped 4 bases, with 11 bases sitting between them. CDR1 is LGHDT, CDR2 YNNKEL, per germline (reference sequence). The CDR3 is made up of 14 amino acids. The CDR3 loop is CASSPVGAYNEQFF. The DNA for the CDR3 is TGTGCCAGCAGCCCGGTGGGGGCGTACAATGAGCAGTTCTTC.

Only a few counts were recorded for this clone. The gene calls are TRBV29-1 and TRBJ1-1, with 10 nucleotides matching TRBD1. The CDR3 runs to 16 residues. The germline CDR1 and CDR2 sequences are SQVTM and ANQGSEA. The V and J ends lost 7 bases and 1 base, in that order; junction bases with no gene match: 12. CDR3: CSATPTGGRENTEAFF. The DNA of the CDR3 is TGCAGCGCCACGCCGACAGGGGGCCGCGAGAACACTGAAGCTTTCTTT.

V usage is TRBV28 and J usage is TRBJ2-7; 11 bases are a match to TRBD2. The length of the CDR3 is 18 residues. Germline V gives CDR1 MDHEN, CDR2 SYDVKM. The V gene end was trimmed by 4 bases and the J gene end by 0 bases; junction bases not matched to a gene: 11. CDR3: CASSSASGRPQASYEQYF. CDR3 nucleotide sequence: TGTGCCAGCAGTTCTGCTAGCGGGAGGCCTCAAGCCTCCTACGAGCAGTACTTC. The whole variable domain, remainder taken from reference TRBV28 and TRBJ2-7, is DVKVTQSSRYLVKRTGEKVFLECVQDMDHENMFWYRQDPGLGLRLIYFSYDVKMKEKGDIPEGYSVSREKKERFSLILESASTNQTSMYLCASSSASGRPQASYEQYFGPGTRLTVT.

The chain recombines TRBV6-1 with TRBJ2-6; TRBD2 is a possible D gene (5 bases). CDR3 length equals 17 residues. V was cut by 3 bases and J by 1 base, with 13 bases left in between. CDR1 and CDR2 (germline): MNHNS, SASEGT. This CDR3 is CASSDPGLPSGANVLTF. The CDR3 DNA reads as TGTGCCAGCAGTGATCCCGGACTCCCTTCTGGGGCCAACGTCCTGACTTTC.

The rearrangement links TRBV28 to TRBJ2-5, with TRBD2 matching 14 bases. Unmatched junction bases numbered 7, after V lost 4 bases and J lost 0 bases. CDR1 and CDR2 from the germline V gene are MDHEN and SYDVKM. CDR3 size: 18 residues. The CDR3 DNA reads TGTGCCAGCAGTTCCGGGACTAGCGGGAGTAGGTACCAAGAGACCCAGTACTTC. Its protein is CASSSGTSGSRYQETQYF.

V and J are TRBV4-1 and TRBJ1-2; D may be TRBD1 (5 bases). Between the trimmed V and J ends, which lost 1 base and 3 bases, there was a span of 9 bases. The CDR3 is 14 residues long. Germline CDR1 and CDR2: MGHRA and YSYEKL. The CDR3 nucleotides are TGCGCCAGCAGCCAAGCGTCGGGGGACTATGGCTACACCTTC. Amino acid sequence: CASSQASGDYGYTF.

The chain combines TRBV29-1 with TRBJ1-1, with no clear D. CDR1 and CDR2 (germline): SQVTM, ANQGSEA. Trimming stripped 4 bases from V and 4 bases from J, with 13 bases between. The CDR3 covers 13 residues. Here the CDR3 DNA reads TGCAGCGTTGCGGACTTTTCGGGCACTGAAGCTTTCTTT. Its translation is CSVADFSGTEAFF.

V usage is TRBV28 and J usage is TRBJ2-2; tentatively, D is TRBD2 (6 bases). V dropped 7 bases and J dropped 13 bases, with 10 bases sitting between them. Per the germline V gene, CDR1 is MDHEN and CDR2 is SYDVKM. CDR3 length: 10 residues. The CDR3 DNA reads TGTGCCAGCACCGGGAGCCGGCTGTTTTTT. It is translated as CASTGSRLFF.